The 5 T cell receptor beta chains presented below share a single source sample, sequenced in a study of blood T cells in healthy people across ages. For the second PCR, which ran for 7 to 11 cycles, a sample-barcoded 5' primer and a J-beta primer mix were used. MiXCR, applied by TCRdb to the 5' RACE reads, yields one record per CDR3 protein. The sample includes around 710,000 distinct CDR3 sequences, more than 40% seen only once; the top ten take around 20%. What was sequenced was blood. The receptors were sampled from an older woman in good health.

V is TRBV7-8 and J is TRBJ2-7; the D gene is possibly TRBD2 (5 bases). V gave up 3 bases and J gave up 0 bases, with 15 bases separating them. Germline V CDR1 and CDR2: SGHVS, FQNEAQ. The CDR3 runs 16 residues. This CDR3 is CASSFHQGGRSYEQYF. The CDR3 bases are TGTGCCAGCAGCTTCCATCAAGGAGGCCGCTCCTACGAGCAGTACTTC. Variable domain in full (rest from reference TRBV7-8 and TRBJ2-7): GAGVSQSPRYKVAKRGQDVALRCDPISGHVSLFWYQQALGQGPEFLTYFQNEAQLDKSGLPSDRFFAERPEGSVSTLKIQRTQQEDSAVYLCASSFHQGGRSYEQYFGPGTRLTVT.

This clonotype has more than one count but fewer than ten. The chain links TRBV7-7 to TRBJ2-1; 9 bases map to TRBD2. CDR3 length: 14 residues. V trimming: 0 bases; J trimming: 7 bases; junction bases outside the gene matches: 1. CDR1 and CDR2 (germline): SSHAT, FNYEAQ (reference sequence). The CDR3, as DNA: TGTGCCAGCAGCTTAGCCAGCGGGGGGAATGAGCAGTTCTTC. Amino acid sequence: CASSLASGGNEQFF.

The chain links TRBV29-1 to TRBJ2-5, with D maybe TRBD2 (6 bases). Germline assignment: CDR1 SQVTM and CDR2 ANQGSEA. V gave up 4 bases and J gave up 11 bases, with 26 bases separating them. The CDR3 is made up of 15 amino acids. CDR3 amino acids: CSVAYRGTASWEQYF. The CDR3 region has the DNA TGCAGCGTTGCTTATCGCGGGACTGCCAGTTGGGAGCAGTACTTC.

The chain is built from TRBV4-2 and TRBJ2-1, with unresolved D. Trimming pared 0 bases from V and 9 bases from J, leaving 9 bases between. The CDR3 totals 13 residues. Germline V gene lookup returns CDR1 LGHNA and CDR2 YNFKEQ. CDR3 sequence (DNA): TGTGCCAGCAGCCAAGATCGAGTGGGTGAGCAGTTCTTC. Translation: CASSQDRVGEQFF.

This chain links TRBV9 with TRBJ2-5; D is unclear. The V gene's germline CDR1 is SGDLS and CDR2 YYNGEE. V was pared by 0 bases and J by 3 bases, with 6 bases between. This CDR3 region has 13 residues. CDR3 DNA sequence: TGTGCCAGCAGCGTAGCCCTGGAAGAGACCCAGTACTTC. Its translation is CASSVALEETQYF. The variable domain in full, with the rest retrieved from reference TRBV9 and TRBJ2-5, is DSGVTQTPKHLITATGQRVTLRCSPRSGDLSVYWYQQSLDQGLQFLIQYYNGEERAKGNILERFSAQQFPDLHSELNLSSLELGDSALYFCASSVALEETQYFGPGTRLLVL.